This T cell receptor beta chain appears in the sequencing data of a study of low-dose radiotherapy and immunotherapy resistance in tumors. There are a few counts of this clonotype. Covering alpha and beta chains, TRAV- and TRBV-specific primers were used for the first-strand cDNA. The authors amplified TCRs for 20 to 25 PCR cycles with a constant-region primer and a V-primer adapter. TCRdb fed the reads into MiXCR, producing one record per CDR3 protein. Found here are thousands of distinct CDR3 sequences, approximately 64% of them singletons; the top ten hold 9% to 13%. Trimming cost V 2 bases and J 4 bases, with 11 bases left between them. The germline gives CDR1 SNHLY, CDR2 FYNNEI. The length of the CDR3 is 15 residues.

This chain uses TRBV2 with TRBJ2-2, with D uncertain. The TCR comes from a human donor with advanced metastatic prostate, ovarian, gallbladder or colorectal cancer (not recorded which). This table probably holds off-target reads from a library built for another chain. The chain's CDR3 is CASSETRQGTGELFF. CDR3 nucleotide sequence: TGTGCCAGCAGTGAAACCCGACAAGGCACCGGGGAGCTGTTTTTT.